This T cell receptor beta chain was documented in a study of T cell responses to AZD1222 COVID-19 vaccine. Germline trimming cut 0 bases from V and 6 bases from J; bases unmatched to any gene: 22. The germline CDR1 and CDR2 sequences are LGHDT and YNNKEL (reference sequence). This CDR3 comprises 22 residues. The sample holds one count of this clone. Its antigen is currently unknown. Profiling relied on immunoSEQ multiplex PCR, and the TCRdb table lists in-frame clones only, not all of them. The sample has around 140,000 clones, about 90% seen once; the top ten hold approximately 4%. Findings and caveats of the study: Donor demographics were predominantly white British with a female majority; clonal diversity may be underestimated. CD4 TCRs covered the whole spike, strongest at regions 160-218 and 743-854. The peak T cell response came first, and repertoires were sampled only after it. Targets within unmutated variant regions were reportedly found for nearly half of spike-specific TCRs.

The genes are TRBV3-1 (or the pseudogene TRBV3-2) and TRBJ2-1, with 11 bases lining up with TRBD2. The sequence came from an adult who received the AZD1222 COVID-19 vaccine. Sequenced here: peripheral blood, sampled 28 days after the second AZD1222 dose. CDR3 sequence: CASSQEVVRYAASGRRGNEQFF. CDR3 bases: TGTGCCAGCAGCCAAGAGGTAGTCCGGTATGCGGCTAGCGGGAGGAGAGGCAATGAGCAGTTCTTC.